Following are 24 T cell receptor beta chains from one sample sequenced in a study of cytomegalovirus exposure and HLA in healthy donors. A multiplex PCR was run with 60 Vbeta primers and 13 Jbeta primers. Measured with immunoSEQ multiplex PCR; TCRdb has only the in-frame clones, and not every one. Of approximately 200,000 clones listed, 60% to 85% are singletons. Sequenced sample: PBMCs. The source is a man in his forties in good health and CMV-seronegative.

In this sample, this clone turned up a few times. The genes are TRBV2 and TRBJ2-5; no clear D. The J call may be mistaken, given a closer DNA end match to TRBJ2-7. The CDR3 sequence is 12 residues long. Germline V gene data show CDR1 as SNHLY and CDR2 as FYNNEI. CDR3 loop: CASSESSYEQYF. CDR3 sequence (DNA): TGTGCCAGCAGTGAATCTTCGTACGAGCAGTACTTC.

This chain joins TRBV7-2 and TRBJ1-3; the match to TRBD1 covers 7 bases. Germline lookup yields CDR1 SGHTA and CDR2 FQGNSA. V shed 5 bases, J shed 6 bases, and the junction held 7 bases outside the gene matches. This CDR3 comprises 14 residues. CDR3 in amino acids: CASSLPGQKNTIYF. CDR3 DNA sequence: TGTGCCAGCAGCCTCCCGGGACAGAAAAACACCATATATTTT.

This rearrangement joins TRBV5-1 to TRBJ2-7, with a possible D match to TRBD1 (5 bases). Trimming pared 4 bases from V and 7 bases from J, leaving 21 bases between. CDR1 and CDR2 from the germline V gene are SGHRS and YFSETQ. This CDR3 comprises 15 residues. DNA for the CDR3: TGCGCCAGCAGCCTTCGACAGACCGAGAGAGAGGAGCAGTACTTC. Translating gives CASSLRQTEREEQYF.

J is TRBJ2-7 and V is TRBV27; possibly TRBD1 for D (6 bases). The germline V and J ends were trimmed by 4 bases and 2 bases, with 12 bases remaining between them. Germline lookup yields CDR1 MNHEY and CDR2 SMNVEV (reference sequence). This CDR3 has 14 residues. In DNA, the CDR3 is TGTGCCAGCAGTTATACCGGGACACCCTACGAGCAGTACTTC. It translates to CASSYTGTPYEQYF.

The chain links TRBV7-2 to TRBJ2-1, with 7 nucleotides matching TRBD1. Trimming at V came to 5 bases and at J to 7 bases, leaving 11 bases not matched to a gene. The CDR3 extends over 15 amino acids. Germline V lookup: CDR1 SGHTA, CDR2 FQGNSA. The CDR3: CASSMGQFGSNEQFF. Written as DNA, the CDR3 is TGTGCCAGCAGCATGGGACAGTTTGGGTCAAATGAGCAGTTCTTC.

The chain employs TRBV18 and TRBJ1-5; 7 positions agree with TRBD1. Germline V gene data show CDR1 as KGHSH and CDR2 as LQKENI. The CDR3 is 15 amino acids. V was clipped by 1 base and J by 3 bases; unmatched bases: 3. CDR3 protein: CASSPRGTDNQPQHF. The CDR3 nucleotides read TGTGCCAGCTCACCACGTGGGACAGACAATCAGCCCCAGCATTTT.

V gene TRBV5-1 combines with J gene TRBJ2-2, with D tentatively TRBD1 (6 bases). Per germline, CDR1 SGHRS and CDR2 YFSETQ. Trimming pared 0 bases from V and 3 bases from J, leaving 9 bases between. The CDR3 runs 15 residues. CDR3 DNA sequence: TGCGCCAGCAGCTTGGACAGGGTAGACACCGGGGAGCTGTTTTTT. As protein: CASSLDRVDTGELFF.

This clone was observed a few times. This rearrangement joins TRBV6-5 to TRBJ1-4; D is possibly TRBD1 (6 bases). CDR1 is MNHEY, CDR2 SVGAGI, per germline. V was cut by 4 bases and J by 8 bases, with 14 bases left in between. The CDR3 contains 14 residues. CDR3 sequence: CASSSWGRGEKLFF. The CDR3, as DNA: TGTGCCAGCAGTTCATGGGGGCGCGGGGAAAAACTGTTTTTT.

This chain uses TRBV9 with TRBJ2-6, with unresolved D. CDR3 size: 13 residues. The V gene's germline CDR1 is SGDLS and CDR2 YYNGEE. V was shortened by 4 bases and J by 1 base, with 3 bases between the two germline ends. Here the CDR3 DNA reads TGTGCCAGCAGCCGTTCTGGGGCCAACGTCCTGACTTTC. It codes for CASSRSGANVLTF.

The J gene is TRBJ1-1, the V gene TRBV27; D possibly corresponds to TRBD1 (6 bases). The CDR3 runs to 15 residues. Per the germline V gene, CDR1 is MNHEY and CDR2 is SMNVEV (reference sequence). V was trimmed by 4 bases and J by 8 bases, leaving 20 bases between them. CDR3 nucleotide sequence: TGTGCCAGCAGTTCCCGGGAGGGGGATAAATTGGAAGCTTTCTTT. Translating gives CASSSREGDKLEAFF.

The CDR3 DNA sequence: TGTGCCAGCTCACCCGCGACAGGGGCGAACACTGAAGCTTTCTTT. Translation: CASSPATGANTEAFF. This chain connects TRBV18 to TRBJ1-1, with 8 bases aligning to TRBD1. The J segment lost 1 base and the V segment lost 3 bases, leaving 4 bases of the junction unmatched. Germline V gives CDR1 KGHSH, CDR2 LQKENI. CDR3 size: 15 residues.

The chain combines TRBV4-2 with TRBJ2-5; TRBD1 is a possible D gene (5 bases). The CDR3 length is 15 residues. Germline CDR1 LGHNA, CDR2 YNFKEQ. V dropped 0 bases and J dropped 5 bases, with 13 bases sitting between them. The CDR3, as DNA: TGTGCCAGCAGCCAAGATGGCAGGGCGAGGGAGACCCAGTACTTC. Protein: CASSQDGRARETQYF.

DNA of the CDR3: TGTGCCAGCAGCTTAGGATCTAGAAAGAGTGTTCAGTACTTC. It yields the protein CASSLGSRKSVQYF. J is TRBJ2-4 and V is TRBV11-2; no clear D gene. The CDR3 runs 14 residues. Germline V gene sequence: CDR1 SGHAT, CDR2 FQNNGV. The germline V and J ends were trimmed by 1 base and 11 bases, with 15 bases remaining between them.

The V call is TRBV9, the J call TRBJ1-3; TRBD1 matches at 7 bases. The CDR3 length is 12 residues. The germline gives CDR1 SGDLS, CDR2 YYNGEE. J was trimmed by 10 bases and V by 5 bases; bases with no gene match: 6. This CDR3 is CASSIPGQTIYF. The CDR3 bases are TGTGCCAGCAGTATCCCGGGACAGACCATATATTTT.

This clone was observed once. DNA for the CDR3: TGTGCCAGCAGTGGGGGAGGGGGACTAGCGTCGCAGTACTTC. This encodes CASSGGGGLASQYF. This rearrangement joins TRBV27 to TRBJ2-7, with 10 bases fitting TRBD2. The CDR3 covers 14 residues. Germline V gene sequence: CDR1 MNHEY, CDR2 SMNVEV (reference sequence). The trim removed 5 bases at V and 9 bases at J, leaving 10 bases unmatched.

V gene TRBV29-1 combines with J gene TRBJ1-4; unclear D gene. The CDR3 spans 13 residues. Between the trimmed V and J ends, which lost 4 bases and 7 bases, there was a span of 13 bases. Germline assignment: CDR1 SQVTM and CDR2 ANQGSEA. Here the CDR3 reads CSVGRRVGEKLFF. The CDR3 region has the DNA TGCAGCGTTGGAAGGAGAGTCGGTGAAAAACTGTTTTTT. The variable domain in full, with the rest retrieved from reference TRBV29-1 and TRBJ1-4, is SAVISQKPSRDICQRGTSLTIQCQVDSQVTMMFWYRQQPGQSLTLIATANQGSEATYESGFVIDKFPISRPNLTFSTLTVSNMSPEDSSIYLCSVGRRVGEKLFFGSGTQLSVL.

This clone was picked up one time. The V and J genes are TRBV2 and TRBJ2-7; 8 bases are a match to TRBD1. There are 18 residues in the CDR3. The trim removed 2 bases at V and 2 bases at J, leaving 14 bases unmatched. Germline V gene data show CDR1 as SNHLY and CDR2 as FYNNEI. This chain's CDR3 is CASSEMAPGQGEPYEQYF. CDR3 bases: TGTGCCAGCAGTGAAATGGCCCCAGGACAGGGTGAGCCCTACGAGCAGTACTTC.

This clone has just a few counts. The rearrangement joins TRBV5-6 to TRBJ2-5; 8 nucleotides match TRBD2. The CDR3 contains 16 residues. The V segment lost 4 bases and the J segment 5 bases; nucleotides outside the gene matches: 13. Germline assignment: CDR1 SGHDT and CDR2 YYEEEE. The CDR3 nucleotides are TGTGCCAGCAGCCCGGGACGTCGGGGGGGGCGGGAGACCCAGTACTTC. Its protein is CASSPGRRGGRETQYF. The full variable domain, rest sourced from reference TRBV5-6 and TRBJ2-5, is DAGVTQSPTHLIKTRGQQVTLRCSPKSGHDTVSWYQQALGQGPQFIFQYYEEEERQRGNFPDRFSGHQFPNYSSELNVNALLLGDSALYLCASSPGRRGGRETQYFGPGTRLLVL.

The V gene is TRBV2, the J gene TRBJ2-1, with 11 bases lining up with TRBD2. Looked up from germline, CDR1 is SNHLY and CDR2 is FYNNEI. The CDR3 extends over 13 amino acids. Trimming took 6 bases from V and 7 from J; bases not matched to a gene: 2. The CDR3 DNA reads TGTGCCAGCAGAACTAGCGGGGGTAATGAGCAGTTCTTC. Protein sequence: CASRTSGGNEQFF.

This clone was detected a few times. The chain joins TRBV27 to TRBJ2-7; TRBD1 matches 9 bases. Germline CDR1 and CDR2: MNHEY and SMNVEV (reference sequence). This CDR3 has 12 amino acids. Trimming took 6 bases from V and 12 from J; bases not matched to a gene: 9. As DNA, the CDR3 is TGTGCCAGCAGACTAAATACAGGGGGCTTGTACTTC. Protein product: CASRLNTGGLYF.

J is TRBJ1-2 and V is TRBV11-2; D call uncertain. V was pared by 4 bases and J by 0 bases, with 18 bases between. The CDR3 loop spans 17 amino acids. Germline CDR1 and CDR2: SGHAT and FQNNGV. The CDR3 coding sequence is TGTGCCAGCAGCTCCAGGTCCCTTACCTACCCTAACTATGGCTACACCTTC. Protein sequence: CASSSRSLTYPNYGYTF.

This clone is a singleton in its sample. The gene calls are TRBV7-3 and TRBJ2-1; the match to TRBD1 covers 10 bases. Germline CDR1 is SGHTA and CDR2 is FQGTGA. The V gene end was trimmed by 5 bases and the J gene end by 7 bases; junction bases not matched to a gene: 14. CDR3 length equals 17 residues. CDR3 sequence: CASSQSTSGTGVNEQFF. As DNA, the CDR3 is TGTGCCAGCAGCCAAAGCACCTCCGGGACAGGGGTAAATGAGCAGTTCTTC.

This chain links TRBV27 with TRBJ2-3; 9 bases align to TRBD2. From germline, CDR1 is MNHEY and CDR2 SMNVEV (reference sequence). With 6 bases clipped from V and 0 bases from J, the junction kept 7 bases outside the gene matches. The CDR3 contains 16 residues. Written as DNA, the CDR3 is TGTGCCAGCAGGGTAGCGGGGGATCATAGCACAGATACGCAGTATTTT. Its protein product is CASRVAGDHSTDTQYF.

The rearrangement links TRBV7-3 to TRBJ2-3; D gene unclear. This CDR3 is 14 amino acids long. V lost 1 base to trimming and J lost 2 bases, with 7 bases between them. Germline V gives CDR1 SGHTA, CDR2 FQGTGA. The CDR3 protein is CASSLMADTDTQYF. The CDR3 DNA sequence: TGTGCCAGCAGCTTAATGGCAGACACAGATACGCAGTATTTT.